The rows below give T cell receptor beta chains drawn from one sample of a study of CD8 T cells in Susac syndrome. Each CDR3 protein is one row after TCRdb ran MiXCR on the immunoSEQ multiplex PCR reads. The sample lists just over 150,000 distinct CDR3 sequences; roughly 95% were seen once. Specimen: CD8+ T cells from PBMCs. The receptors derive from a human donor with multiple sclerosis. Both conserved end residues are part of each CDR3. A D gene is named only where the DNA matches it firmly. Where a row states a size, it is once, few, many or the class of an expanded clone; other rows omit it.

-,-,TRBJ2-1,TRBV2,CASGGWASSYNEQFF,TGTGCCAGTGGTGGATGGGCGAGCTCCTACAATGAGCAGTTCTTC
-,-,TRBJ1-1,TRBV3-1,CASSPPGADTEAFF,TGTGCCAGCAGCCCGCCAGGGGCCGACACTGAAGCTTTCTTT
-,-,TRBJ2-1,TRBV25-1,CASSVVLGNEQFF,TGTGCCAGCAGTGTGGTATTAGGGAATGAGCAGTTCTTC
-,-,TRBJ2-1,TRBV5-1,CASSLAGRKQFF,TGCGCCAGCAGCTTGGCCGGGCGGAAGCAGTTCTTC
-,-,TRBJ2-1,TRBV30,CAWSEVAGRPFF,TGTGCCTGGAGTGAGGTGGCGGGACGCCCGTTCTTC
-,TRBD1,TRBJ2-7,TRBV30,CAWSATGNYEQYF,TGTGCCTGGAGTGCGACAGGGAACTACGAGCAGTACTTC
-,-,TRBJ1-2,TRBV7-8,CASSLEAGDYGYTF,TGTGCCAGCAGCTTAGAGGCAGGAGACTATGGCTACACCTTC
-,-,TRBJ2-1,TRBV4-2,CASSQGSARKGGSYNEQFF,TGTGCCAGCAGCCAAGGGTCCGCTAGGAAAGGGGGTTCCTACAATGAGCAGTTCTTC
-,TRBD1,TRBJ1-6,TRBV19,CASSATGGGSNSPLHF,TGTGCCAGTAGTGCAACAGGGGGCGGCAGTAATTCACCCCTCCACTTT
-,-,TRBJ2-1,TRBV5-5,CASSLGLVSLF,TGTGCCAGCAGCTTGGGACTAGTTAGTCTCTTC
-,TRBD1,TRBJ2-1,TRBV5-4,CASSELGGGYNEQFF,TGTGCCAGCAGCGAGTTAGGGGGCGGGTACAATGAGCAGTTCTTC
-,TRBD1,TRBJ2-2,TRBV20-1,CSASTTGQGDAGELFF,TGCAGTGCATCGACCACCGGACAGGGGGACGCCGGGGAGCTGTTTTTT
-,TRBD1,TRBJ1-2,TRBV3-1,CASSQPGQGKDGYTF,TGTGCCAGCAGCCAGCCCGGACAGGGGAAGGATGGCTACACCTTC
-,TRBD1,TRBJ2-7,TRBV6-5,CASSYSPDRGLHEQYF,TGTGCCAGCAGTTACTCTCCGGACAGGGGGCTCCACGAGCAGTACTTC
-,-,TRBJ1-5,TRBV27,CASSPQVYSNQPQHF,TGTGCCAGCAGTCCTCAGGTGTATAGCAATCAGCCCCAGCATTTT
-,-,TRBJ2-7,TRBV3-1,CASSQGPFEEQYF,TGTGCCAGCAGCCAGGGGCCTTTTGAAGAGCAGTACTTC
-,TRBD1,TRBJ2-5,TRBV29-1,CSVMDRLSRTQETQYF,TGCAGCGTTATGGACAGGCTGTCACGGACCCAAGAGACCCAGTACTTC
-,-,TRBJ2-5,TRBV5-1,CASSFGQFMETQYF,TGCGCCAGCAGCTTCGGACAATTTATGGAGACCCAGTACTTC
-,TRBD1,TRBJ1-1,TRBV27,CASSPGTGEAFF,TGTGCCAGCAGTCCAGGGACAGGGGAAGCTTTCTTT
-,-,TRBJ1-6,TRBV4-1,CASSQIPSENSPLHF,TGCGCCAGCAGCCAAATCCCGTCAGAAAATTCACCCCTCCACTTT
-,-,TRBJ1-6,TRBV19,CASSKADSSYNSPLHF,TGTGCCAGTAGCAAAGCGGACAGCTCCTATAATTCACCCCTCCACTTT
-,-,TRBJ1-5,TRBV19,CASSISGTQPQHF,TGTGCCAGTAGTATATCGGGGACGCAGCCCCAGCATTTT
-,-,TRBJ1-1,TRBV13,CASSLGGGTEAFF,TGTGCCAGCAGCTTAGGAGGGGGCACTGAAGCTTTCTTT
-,TRBD2,TRBJ2-5,TRBV9,CASSPPGEGSETQYF,TGTGCCAGCAGCCCCCCCGGGGAGGGATCGGAGACCCAGTACTTC
-,-,TRBJ2-1,TRBV29-1,CSVEQDSYNEQFF,TGCAGCGTTGAACAGGATTCCTACAATGAGCAGTTCTTC
-,-,TRBJ1-5,TRBV9,CASSVAGVSNQPQHF,TGTGCCAGCAGCGTAGCAGGGGTTAGCAATCAGCCCCAGCATTTT
-,-,TRBJ2-1,TRBV19,CASSILGGVGNEQFF,TGTGCCAGTAGTATTTTAGGGGGAGTGGGGAATGAGCAGTTCTTC
-,TRBD2,TRBJ2-1,TRBV3-1,CASSLSLAVYNEQFF,TGTGCCAGCAGCCTATCCCTAGCGGTCTACAATGAGCAGTTCTTC
-,TRBD1,TRBJ1-2,TRBV5-1,CASSIGETGQAIYGYTF,TGCGCCAGCAGCATTGGGGAAACCGGACAGGCGATATATGGCTACACCTTC
-,TRBD2,TRBJ2-1,TRBV27,CASSWWTSEGNEQFF,TGTGCCAGCAGTTGGTGGACTAGCGAGGGCAATGAGCAGTTCTTC
-,-,TRBJ1-2,TRBV7-9,CASSLWTASQDDGYTF,TGTGCCAGCAGCTTGTGGACAGCTTCCCAAGACGATGGCTACACCTTC
-,TRBD2,TRBJ2-1,TRBV2,CASSEDSGANEQFF,TGTGCCAGCAGTGAGGATAGCGGGGCGAATGAGCAGTTCTTC
-,-,TRBJ2-1,TRBV7-8,CASNPGQSYNEQFF,TGTGCCAGCAACCCAGGTCAATCCTACAATGAGCAGTTCTTC
once,-,TRBJ2-7,TRBV30,CAWEGDGDFPYEQYF,TGTGCCTGGGAGGGGGACGGCGATTTCCCCTACGAGCAGTACTTC
few,-,TRBJ1-1,TRBV6-5,CASSYGQNTEAFF,TGTGCCAGCAGTTACGGGCAGAACACTGAAGCTTTCTTT
-,-,TRBJ2-7,TRBV3-1,CASSIRTDSYEQYF,TGTGCCAGCAGTATAAGGACGGACTCCTACGAGCAGTACTTC
-,-,TRBJ1-6,TRBV3-1,CASSQDWRDLDSPLHF,TGTGCCAGCAGCCAAGATTGGCGGGACCTAGATTCACCCCTCCACTTT
-,TRBD1,TRBJ2-7,TRBV20-1,CSARDLTGGYEQYF,TGCAGTGCTAGAGATTTAACAGGGGGCTACGAGCAGTACTTC
-,-,TRBJ2-2,TRBV7-8,CASSLESVGATGELFF,TGTGCCAGCAGCTTAGAGTCCGTGGGAGCCACCGGGGAGCTGTTTTTT
-,TRBD1,TRBJ2-1,TRBV29-1,CSAPDRGRWWEQFF,TGCAGCGCCCCGGACAGGGGGAGGTGGTGGGAGCAGTTCTTC
-,-,TRBJ2-5,TRBV27,CASSFWGAKETQYF,TGTGCCAGCAGTTTTTGGGGGGCCAAAGAGACCCAGTACTTC
-,TRBD2,TRBJ2-3,TRBV30,CAWSQLAGVDTQYF,TGTGCCTGGAGTCAACTAGCGGGGGTGGATACGCAGTATTTT
-,-,TRBJ1-2,TRBV14,CASSPPGRRPYGYTF,TGTGCCAGCAGCCCCCCGGGACGCCGTCCGTATGGCTACACCTTC
once,TRBD1,TRBJ2-1,TRBV12-5,CASGPPGQGSYNEQFF,TGTGCTAGTGGCCCCCCCGGACAGGGTTCCTACAATGAGCAGTTCTTC
-,-,TRBJ2-7,TRBV27,CASSPRGTEQYF,TGTGCCAGCAGCCCTCGGGGGACTGAGCAGTACTTC
-,-,TRBJ2-1,TRBV6-2/TRBV6-3,CASTYPDNEQFF,TGTGCCAGCACCTATCCGGACAATGAGCAGTTCTTC
-,-,TRBJ2-5,TRBV3-1,CASSQDFAEGETQYF,TGTGCCAGCAGTCAAGATTTCGCGGAGGGAGAGACCCAGTACTTC
once,TRBD1,TRBJ2-2,TRBV20-1,CSARLDRAGELFF,TGCAGTGCACGGCTGGACAGGGCAGGGGAGCTGTTTTTT
-,-,TRBJ2-3,TRBV3-1,CASSQGVISTDTQYF,TGTGCCAGCAGCCAAGGTGTTATTAGCACAGATACGCAGTATTTT
-,-,TRBJ2-2,TRBV6-1,CASSETGSGELFF,TGTGCCAGCAGTGAAACAGGGTCCGGGGAGCTGTTTTTT
once,-,TRBJ1-1,TRBV9,CASSVAEFGTEAFF,TGTGCCAGCAGCGTAGCGGAATTCGGCACTGAAGCTTTCTTT
-,-,TRBJ2-5,TRBV14,CASSLMGREQTQYF,TGTGCCAGCAGCCTGATGGGACGGGAGCAGACCCAGTACTTC
-,-,TRBJ2-1,TRBV7-9,CASSSGTPNEQFF,TGTGCCAGCAGCTCCGGGACTCCCAATGAGCAGTTCTTC
-,-,TRBJ2-1,TRBV7-9,CASSRLSPYNEQFF,TGTGCCAGCAGCCGTTTGAGTCCCTACAATGAGCAGTTCTTC